Described below is a single T cell receptor beta chain sequence and its context. Antigen specificity is unknown. This specimen belongs to a study of T cells in localized non-small cell lung cancer. Libraries were prepared by immunoSEQ multiplex PCR; TCRdb keeps only in-frame clonotypes and omits some of them. The sample has some 40,000 clones, around 90% seen once; the top ten hold around 6.9%. Notes on the study in general: It remains possible that heterogeneity exists, since only one tumor region was sequenced. Uninvolved adjacent lung showed the highest T cell clonality, exceeding tumor. Adjacent lung held a median approximately 50 of the top 100 tumor clones. Those with higher blood T cell density had longer overall survival.

Trimming left V 1 base short and J 4 bases short, with 13 bases between. The CDR3 is 15 residues long. From germline, CDR1 is SGHTA and CDR2 FQGNSA. The rearrangement links TRBV7-2 to TRBJ1-2; D gene ambiguous. Sequencing used peripheral blood, obtained before any cancer treatment. The sequence was obtained from an older female donor with stage I lung adenocarcinoma. The CDR3, as DNA: TGTGCCAGCAGCTTAGGGGCGGGAAACGTCTATGGCTACACCTTC. It encodes CASSLGAGNVYGYTF.